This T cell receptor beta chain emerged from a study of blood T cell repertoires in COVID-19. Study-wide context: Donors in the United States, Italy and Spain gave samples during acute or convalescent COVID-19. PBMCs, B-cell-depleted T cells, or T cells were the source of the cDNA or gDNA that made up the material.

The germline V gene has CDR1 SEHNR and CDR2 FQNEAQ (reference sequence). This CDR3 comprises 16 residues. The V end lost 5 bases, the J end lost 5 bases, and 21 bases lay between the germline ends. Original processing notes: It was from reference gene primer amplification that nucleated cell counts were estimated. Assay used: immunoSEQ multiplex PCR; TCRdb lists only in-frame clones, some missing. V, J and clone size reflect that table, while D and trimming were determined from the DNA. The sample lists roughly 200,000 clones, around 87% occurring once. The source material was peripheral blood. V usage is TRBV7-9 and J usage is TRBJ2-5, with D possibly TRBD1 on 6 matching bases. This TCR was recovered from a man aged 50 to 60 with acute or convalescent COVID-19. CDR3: CASSLTGTRDGETQYF. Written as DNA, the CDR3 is TGTGCCAGCAGCCTCACGGGGACACGGGACGGCGAGACCCAGTACTTC. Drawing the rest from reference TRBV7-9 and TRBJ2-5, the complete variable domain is DTGVSQNPRHKITKRGQNVTFRCDPISEHNRLYWYRQTLGQGPEFLTYFQNEAQLEKSRLLSDRFSAERPKGSFSTLEIQRTEQGDSAMYLCASSLTGTRDGETQYFGPGTRLLVL.